The present entry profiles one T cell receptor beta chain with its context. Its matching antigen is unknown. Germline V lookup: CDR1 WNHNN, CDR2 SYGVQD (reference sequence). There are 14 residues in the CDR3. V lost 5 bases to trimming and J lost 8 bases; unmatched junction nucleotides: 6. The data originate from a study of shared clonotypes between healthy human individuals. About the research overall: Contributing individuals were a couple of females and a few males aged 18 to 49.

Regarding the study as a whole: Among donors, sharing of clonotypes was expected to be affected by sequencing depth.

Original handling: For the immunoSEQ data, sequences were junction-only without quality scores, so filtering differed. Here immunoSEQ multiplex PCR was the method, and the copy in TCRdb shows in-frame clones only, minus some. Clonal size and the V and J genes are those of that table, whereas D and trimming came from the DNA. The repertoire holds about 2.4 million clones, roughly nine tenths seen once, with over 0.12% in the top ten. The sequence was collected from a man aged 18 to 35 in good health. This rearrangement joins TRBV10-1 to TRBJ2-1; 10 positions agree with TRBD2. Sample: naive CD4+ T cells sorted from blood. The subset denotes: CD45RA+ positively selected. CDR3 amino acids: CASSTGLAVDEQFF. DNA for the CDR3: TGCGCCAGCAGTACTGGACTAGCGGTAGATGAGCAGTTCTTC.